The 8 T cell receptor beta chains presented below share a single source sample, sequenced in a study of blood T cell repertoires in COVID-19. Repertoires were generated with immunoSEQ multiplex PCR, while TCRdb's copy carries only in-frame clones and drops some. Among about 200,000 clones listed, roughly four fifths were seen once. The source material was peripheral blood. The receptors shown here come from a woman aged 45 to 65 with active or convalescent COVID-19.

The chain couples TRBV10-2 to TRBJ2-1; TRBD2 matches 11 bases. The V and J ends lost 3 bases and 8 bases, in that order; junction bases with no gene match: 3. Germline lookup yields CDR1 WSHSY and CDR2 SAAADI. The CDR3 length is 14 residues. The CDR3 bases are TGCGCCAGCAGTGATAGCGGGGGGGCGTATGAGCAGTTCTTC. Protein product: CASSDSGGAYEQFF.

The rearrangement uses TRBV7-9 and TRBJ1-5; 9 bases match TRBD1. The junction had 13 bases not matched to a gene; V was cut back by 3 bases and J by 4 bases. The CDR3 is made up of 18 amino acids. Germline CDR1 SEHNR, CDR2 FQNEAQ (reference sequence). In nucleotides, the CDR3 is TGTGCCAGCAGCTTGATTACTTTCACAGGGGGCCTGAATCAGCCCCAGCATTTT. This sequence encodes CASSLITFTGGLNQPQHF.

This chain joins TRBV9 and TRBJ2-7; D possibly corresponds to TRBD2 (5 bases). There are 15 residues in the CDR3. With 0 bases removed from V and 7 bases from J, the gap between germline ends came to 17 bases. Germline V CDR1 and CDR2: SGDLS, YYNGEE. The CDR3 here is CASSVAPRGGREQYF. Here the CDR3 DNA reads TGTGCCAGCAGCGTAGCCCCGCGCGGAGGAAGAGAGCAGTACTTC.

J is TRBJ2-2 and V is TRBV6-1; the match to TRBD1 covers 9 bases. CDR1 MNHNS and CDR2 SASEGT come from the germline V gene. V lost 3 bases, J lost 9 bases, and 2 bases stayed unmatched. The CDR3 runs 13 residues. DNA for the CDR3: TGTGCCAGCAGTGATACAGGGGGCAGGGAGCTGTTTTTT. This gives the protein CASSDTGGRELFF.

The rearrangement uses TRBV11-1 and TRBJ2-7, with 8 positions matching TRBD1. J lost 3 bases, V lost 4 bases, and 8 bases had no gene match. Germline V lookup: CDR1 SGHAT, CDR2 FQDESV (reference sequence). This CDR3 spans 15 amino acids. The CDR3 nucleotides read TGTGCCAGCAGCTCTGACAGGGGTACAAACTACGAGCAGTACTTC. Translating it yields CASSSDRGTNYEQYF.

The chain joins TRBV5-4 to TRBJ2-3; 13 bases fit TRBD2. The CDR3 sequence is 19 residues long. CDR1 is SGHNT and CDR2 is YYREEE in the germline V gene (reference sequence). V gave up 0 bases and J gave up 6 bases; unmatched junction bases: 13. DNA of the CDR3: TGTGCCAGCAGCTTGGCGGGACTAGCGGGGCGCGGGGGGCTCGATACGCAGTATTTT. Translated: CASSLAGLAGRGGLDTQYF.

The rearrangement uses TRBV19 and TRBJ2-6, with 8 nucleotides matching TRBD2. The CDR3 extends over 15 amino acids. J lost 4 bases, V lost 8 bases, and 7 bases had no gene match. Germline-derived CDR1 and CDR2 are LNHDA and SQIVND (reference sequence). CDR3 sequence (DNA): TGTGCCAGTCAAGCGGGGGTAGTCGGGGCCAACGTCCTGACTTTC. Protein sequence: CASQAGVVGANVLTF. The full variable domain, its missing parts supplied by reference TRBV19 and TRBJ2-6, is DGGITQSPKYLFRKEGQNVTLSCEQNLNHDAMYWYRQDPGQGLRLIYYSQIVNDFQKGDIAEGYSVSREKKESFPLTVTSAQKNPTAFYLCASQAGVVGANVLTFGAGSRLTVL.

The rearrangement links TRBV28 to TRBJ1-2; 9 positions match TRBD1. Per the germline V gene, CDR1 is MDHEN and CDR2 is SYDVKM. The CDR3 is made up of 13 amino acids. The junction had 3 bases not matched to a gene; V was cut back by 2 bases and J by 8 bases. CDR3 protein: CASSLNRGLGYTF. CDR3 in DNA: TGTGCCAGCAGTTTAAACAGGGGGCTCGGCTACACCTTC.